Presented here are 28 T cell receptor beta chains from one specimen sequenced in a study of CD8 T cells in ankylosing spondylitis. Study outcomes and limitations: Blood from ankylosing spondylitis patients appeared to carry a characteristic roughly 8-variant TCR beta motif.

Their recognized antigens are unknown. Each CDR3 protein gets one entry after TCRdb re-called the 5' RACE reads with MiXCR. The table lists about 330,000 distinct CDR3 sequences, approximately 8.2% of them singletons. Sequenced material: blood, either unsorted or a sorted T cell fraction (not recorded which). The origin of the receptors is a male donor with ankylosing spondylitis.

This clonotype was picked up a small number of times. The rearrangement links TRBV6-5 to TRBJ2-2; no clear D gene. The CDR3 is 16 amino acids. CDR1 is MNHEY, CDR2 SVGAGI, per germline. The V end lost 2 bases, the J end lost 0 bases, and 10 bases lay between the germline ends. The DNA for the CDR3 is TGTGCCAGCAGTTACGACGGGCCTTCGAACACCGGGGAGCTGTTTTTT. Translated: CASSYDGPSNTGELFF.

This clonotype was seen only a few times. The chain links TRBV5-1 to TRBJ1-6, with D maybe TRBD1 (6 bases). Deletions cut 7 bases from V and 5 bases from J, with 16 bases between. In germline, CDR1 is SGHRS, CDR2 YFSETQ. The CDR3 contains 15 residues. The CDR3 sequence: CASGLGQQDNSPLHF. DNA for the CDR3: TGCGCCAGCGGTCTTGGACAGCAAGATAATTCACCCCTCCACTTT.

The sample holds many counts of this clonotype. The CDR3 sequence is CASSEGTVYGYTF. In DNA form, the CDR3 reads TGTGCCAGCAGTGAAGGGACAGTCTATGGCTACACCTTC. This chain connects TRBV25-1 to TRBJ1-2, with 7 bases identical to TRBD1. Trimming took 2 bases from V and 4 from J; bases not matched to a gene: 1. Germline V lookup: CDR1 MGHDK, CDR2 SYGVNS. The CDR3 loop spans 13 amino acids.

The sample holds a few counts of this clonotype. This sequence joins TRBV2 and TRBJ1-5; D remains unclear. Germline CDR1 and CDR2: SNHLY and FYNNEI. The CDR3 is 13 amino acids. V lost 2 bases and J lost 7, with 9 bases in between. In DNA, the CDR3 is TGTGCCAGCAGTGAATATTCGGTCCAGCCCCAGCATTTT. Its translation is CASSEYSVQPQHF. The whole variable domain, remainder taken from reference TRBV2 and TRBJ1-5, is EPEVTQTPSHQVTQMGQEVILRCVPISNHLYFYWYRQILGQKVEFLVSFYNNEISEKSEIFDDQFSVERPDGSNFTLKIRSTKLEDSAMYFCASSEYSVQPQHFGDGTRLSIL.

This clonotype was observed many times. The chain employs TRBV27 and TRBJ2-7; D not certain. The CDR3 is 14 amino acids. Trimming removed 4 bases at V and 3 bases at J, with 13 bases between. The germline V gene encodes CDR1 MNHEY and CDR2 SMNVEV (reference sequence). The CDR3 spells CASSSPGNNYEQYF. The CDR3 bases are TGTGCCAGCAGTTCACCGGGTAACAACTACGAGCAGTACTTC.

This chain links TRBV30 with TRBJ2-7; a weak D match, TRBD2 (6 bases). The V end was cut by 0 bases, the J end by 9 bases, with 12 bases between. CDR1 GTSNPN and CDR2 SVGIG come from the germline V gene (reference sequence). There are 12 residues in the CDR3. CDR3 residues: CAWSVRTAGQYF. The CDR3 DNA is TGTGCCTGGAGTGTACGAACAGCGGGGCAGTACTTC.

The rearrangement uses TRBV20-1 and TRBJ2-5; TRBD2 matches at 11 bases. This CDR3 is built from 17 residues. V shed 0 bases, J shed 4 bases, and the junction held 10 bases outside the gene matches. Germline V gene data show CDR1 as DFQATT and CDR2 as SNEGSKA (reference sequence). Here the CDR3 reads CSARDFPRLAGSETQYF. The CDR3 DNA follows: TGCAGTGCTAGAGATTTCCCCCGACTAGCGGGATCAGAGACCCAGTACTTC.

V usage is TRBV28 and J usage is TRBJ2-1, with D tentatively TRBD2 (6 bases). Germline V gene lookup returns CDR1 MDHEN and CDR2 SYDVKM. The CDR3 loop spans 16 amino acids. The germline V and J ends were trimmed by 3 bases and 0 bases, with 12 bases remaining between them. CDR3 nucleotide sequence: TGTGCCAGCAGTTTGTGGGGGGATAGCTCCTACAATGAGCAGTTCTTC. Encoded protein: CASSLWGDSSYNEQFF.

This clonotype was picked up a small number of times. The chain carries TRBV25-1 and TRBJ2-2; TRBD2 agrees at 11 bases. The CDR3 spans 16 residues. In germline, CDR1 is MGHDK, CDR2 SYGVNS. V dropped 6 bases and J dropped 6; count of bases not matched to a gene: 9. CDR3 DNA sequence: TGTGCCAGCAGCCTACTAGCGGGAGAAATTTCCGGGGAGCTGTTTTTT. It encodes CASSLLAGEISGELFF.

This clonotype was observed a few times. The V gene is TRBV25-1, the J gene TRBJ2-3; 12 bases are shared with TRBD2. V was pared by 10 bases and J by 5 bases, with 4 bases of the junction left unmatched. The germline gives CDR1 MGHDK, CDR2 SYGVNS. This CDR3 comprises 13 residues. CDR3 nucleotides: TGTGCCACCTCACTAGCGGGAGGAGATACGCAGTATTTT. Translating it yields CATSLAGGDTQYF.

The gene calls are TRBV28 and TRBJ2-6; D unclear. This CDR3 comprises 14 residues. Germline CDR1 is MDHEN and CDR2 is SYDVKM. Trimming took 8 bases from V and 2 from J, leaving 10 bases between them. The CDR3 reads CASGVHAGANVLTF. The DNA of the CDR3 is TGTGCCAGCGGGGTCCATGCTGGGGCCAACGTCCTGACTTTC.

This clonotype appeared a single time. The chain uses TRBV10-3 and TRBJ1-1, with TRBD1 as a possible D gene (6 bases). Germline CDR1 is ENHRY and CDR2 is SYGVKD. The CDR3 sequence is 15 residues long. V was cut by 7 bases and J by 0 bases, with 15 bases left in between. CDR3 loop: CAIKRDNHMNTEAFF. The CDR3 DNA follows: TGTGCCATCAAACGGGACAACCACATGAACACTGAAGCTTTCTTT.

This clonotype was counted a few times. The genes are TRBV3-1 and TRBJ2-1; perhaps D is TRBD1 or TRBD2 (5 bases each). V was shortened by 4 bases and J by 0 bases, with 10 bases between the two germline ends. The germline V gene encodes CDR1 LGHDT and CDR2 YNNKEL (reference sequence). This CDR3 comprises 15 residues. CDR3 in amino acids: CASSPRDLSYNEQFF. The DNA of the CDR3 is TGTGCCAGCAGCCCACGGGACCTCTCCTACAATGAGCAGTTCTTC.

There are many counts of this clonotype. V gene TRBV7-9 combines with J gene TRBJ2-1, with TRBD2 matching 8 bases. The V segment lost 8 bases and the J segment 8 bases; nucleotides outside the gene matches: 11. CDR1 SEHNR and CDR2 FQNEAQ come from the germline V gene (reference sequence). CDR3 length equals 14 residues. This CDR3 is CASEGSGSRDEQFF. The CDR3 nucleotides read TGTGCCAGCGAGGGGAGCGGGAGTAGAGATGAGCAGTTCTTC.

In its sample, this clonotype was seen many times. The J gene is TRBJ2-7, the V gene TRBV5-1; D is perhaps TRBD1 (5 bases). CDR1 and CDR2 (germline): SGHRS, YFSETQ. The CDR3 totals 14 residues. With 0 bases removed from V and 3 bases from J, the gap between germline ends came to 10 bases. CDR3 in amino acids: CASSLGGALYEQYF. The CDR3 DNA reads as TGCGCCAGCAGCTTGGGTGGGGCCCTCTACGAGCAGTACTTC. The full variable domain, rest sourced from reference TRBV5-1 and TRBJ2-7, is KAGVTQTPRYLIKTRGQQVTLSCSPISGHRSVSWYQQTPGQGLQFLFEYFSETQRNKGNFPGRFSGRQFSNSRSEMNVSTLELGDSALYLCASSLGGALYEQYFGPGTRLTVT.

This clonotype was counted many times. The chain uses TRBV7-8 and TRBJ2-4; 7 positions match TRBD2. The CDR3 loop spans 12 amino acids. Germline values: CDR1 SGHVS, CDR2 FQNEAQ. V was clipped by 7 bases and J by 10 bases; unmatched bases: 7. The CDR3, as DNA: TGTGCCAGCACCTATGGGGGAGGGATTCAGTACTTC. This sequence encodes CASTYGGGIQYF. The full variable domain, rest sourced from reference TRBV7-8 and TRBJ2-4, is GAGVSQSPRYKVAKRGQDVALRCDPISGHVSLFWYQQALGQGPEFLTYFQNEAQLDKSGLPSDRFFAERPEGSVSTLKIQRTQQEDSAVYLCASTYGGGIQYFGAGTRLSVL.

In this sample, this clonotype turned up a few times. This rearrangement joins TRBV4-1 to TRBJ2-1; D perhaps matches TRBD1 (6 bases). The V and J ends lost 0 bases and 7 bases respectively, with 13 bases between them. The CDR3 has 15 residues. Germline CDR1 MGHRA, CDR2 YSYEKL. The CDR3 DNA is TGCGCCAGCAGCCAAGATCAAAACAGGGAGAATGAGCAGTTCTTC. Its translation: CASSQDQNRENEQFF.

This clonotype was counted only a few times. The rearrangement links TRBV6-1 to TRBJ2-2; 7 bases line up with TRBD1. Per germline, CDR1 MNHNS and CDR2 SASEGT. This CDR3 region has 17 residues. V trimming: 5 bases; J trimming: 1 base; junction bases outside the gene matches: 10. CDR3 in DNA: TGTGCCAGCAGTACCCCCGGGCGGACAGGGAACACCGGGGAGCTGTTTTTT. Its protein is CASSTPGRTGNTGELFF.

The V call is TRBV27, the J call TRBJ2-7; D might be TRBD1 or TRBD2, each matching 5 bases. V was cut by 4 bases and J by 5 bases, with 15 bases left in between. From germline, CDR1 is MNHEY and CDR2 SMNVEV (reference sequence). The CDR3 is 14 amino acids. Written as DNA, the CDR3 is TGTGCCAGCAGTTCCACCGGGACGGGTGACGAGCAGTACTTC. This gives the protein CASSSTGTGDEQYF.

This chain links TRBV29-1 with TRBJ1-2; D not resolved. In germline, CDR1 is SQVTM, CDR2 ANQGSEA. This CDR3 contains 13 residues. The ends were cut back, 7 bases at V and 6 bases at J, with 18 bases in the middle. CDR3 region: CSGLTVQGDGYTF. CDR3 in DNA: TGCAGCGGCCTCACAGTCCAAGGAGATGGCTACACCTTC.

V usage is TRBV5-1 and J usage is TRBJ1-1; D unresolved. The germline V gene encodes CDR1 SGHRS and CDR2 YFSETQ. This CDR3 is 14 amino acids long. Trimming took 6 bases from V and 1 from J, leaving 13 bases between them. In DNA form, the CDR3 reads TGCGCCAGCAAAATCGGCCCTCAGAACACTGAAGCTTTCTTT. Residues: CASKIGPQNTEAFF.

CDR3 DNA: TGTGCCAGCAGCCTAGTGGGAAACATTCAGTACTTC. It specifies CASSLVGNIQYF. This rearrangement joins TRBV3-1 to TRBJ2-4, with unresolved D. Germline V CDR1 and CDR2: LGHDT, YNNKEL (reference sequence). The CDR3 sequence is 12 residues long. V was clipped by 4 bases and J by 6 bases, with 7 bases between them. The full variable domain, rest sourced from reference TRBV3-1 and TRBJ2-4, is DTAVSQTPKYLVTQMGNDKSIKCEQNLGHDTMYWYKQDSKKFLKIMFSYNNKELIINETVPNRFSPKSPDKAHLNLHINSLELGDSAVYFCASSLVGNIQYFGAGTRLSVL.

This clonotype was picked up many times. This chain links TRBV10-3 with TRBJ1-3; TRBD1 is a possible D gene (5 bases). This CDR3 spans 16 amino acids. Germline V gene sequence: CDR1 ENHRY, CDR2 SYGVKD. With 2 bases removed from V and 0 bases from J, the gap between germline ends came to 11 bases. The chain's CDR3 is CAISEVRESSGNTIYF. The CDR3 DNA reads TGTGCCATCAGTGAGGTCAGGGAATCCTCTGGAAACACCATATATTTT.

The V and J genes are TRBV15 and TRBJ2-1; 11 bases line up with TRBD2. There are 15 residues in the CDR3. Trimming cost V 5 bases and J 4 bases; bases outside gene matches: 4. CDR1 is LNHNV and CDR2 is YYDKDF in the germline V gene (reference sequence). The DNA of the CDR3 is TGTGCCACCAGCCCGCGGACTAGCGGGTACAATGAGCAGTTCTTC. It is translated as CATSPRTSGYNEQFF. Complete variable domain (other parts from reference TRBV15 and TRBJ2-1): DAMVIQNPRYQVTQFGKPVTLSCSQTLNHNVMYWYQQKSSQAPKLLFHYYDKDFNNEADTPDNFQSRRPNTSFCFLDIRSPGLGDTAMYLCATSPRTSGYNEQFFGPGTRLTVL.

CDR3 sequence (DNA): TGCGCCAGCAGCTTGGAGGGGCTGAGACAGGGGAAAACTTTTGGGTACAATGAGCAGTTCTTC. Its protein product is CASSLEGLRQGKTFGYNEQFF. The J gene is TRBJ2-1, the V gene TRBV5-1; 8 bases are shared with TRBD1. The CDR3 spans 21 residues. CDR1 is SGHRS, CDR2 YFSETQ, per germline. The V segment lost 0 bases and the J segment 4 bases; nucleotides outside the gene matches: 21.

This clonotype came up many times. V and J are TRBV6-1 and TRBJ2-3; TRBD2 matches at 11 bases. The junction had 9 bases not matched to a gene; V was cut back by 6 bases and J by 4 bases. CDR1 is MNHNS, CDR2 SASEGT, per germline. The CDR3 runs 16 residues. This CDR3 is CASSRVAGGSADTQYF. The CDR3, as DNA: TGTGCCAGCAGCCGAGTAGCGGGAGGGTCGGCAGATACGCAGTATTTT.

This clonotype was seen only a few times. Here the CDR3 reads CASSPGGGAGRATYNEQFF. The CDR3 DNA is TGTGCCAGCAGTCCAGGGGGGGGTGCGGGGAGGGCTACCTACAATGAGCAGTTCTTC. This rearrangement joins TRBV12-3 or TRBV12-4 to TRBJ2-1, with D tentatively TRBD1 or TRBD2 (7 bases each). The CDR3 is made up of 19 amino acids. The V end lost 5 bases, the J end lost 2 bases, and 25 bases lay between the germline ends.

In its sample, this clonotype was seen a few times. V is TRBV3-1 and J is TRBJ2-1, with 10 bases fitting TRBD2. Germline CDR1 reads LGHDT; CDR2 reads YNNKEL (reference sequence). J gave up 13 bases and V 1 base, and 4 bases lay outside the gene matches. The CDR3 runs 13 residues. The CDR3 region is CASSQVLAGKQFF. Written as DNA, the CDR3 is TGTGCCAGCAGCCAAGTACTAGCGGGGAAACAGTTCTTC.